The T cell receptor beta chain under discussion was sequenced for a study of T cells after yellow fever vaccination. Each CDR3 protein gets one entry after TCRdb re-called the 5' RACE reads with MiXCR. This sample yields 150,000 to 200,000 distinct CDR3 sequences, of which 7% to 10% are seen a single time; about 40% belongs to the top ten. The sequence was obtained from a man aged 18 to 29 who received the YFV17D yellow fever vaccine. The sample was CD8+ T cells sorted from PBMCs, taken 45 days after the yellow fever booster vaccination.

Here the CDR3 reads CSVLLAGGYEQYF. In DNA, the CDR3 is TGCAGCGTTTTACTAGCGGGGGGTTACGAGCAGTACTTC. V usage is TRBV29-1 and J usage is TRBJ2-7, with 12 bases lining up with TRBD2. Germline lookup yields CDR1 SQVTM and CDR2 ANQGSEA. This CDR3 comprises 13 residues. With 5 bases clipped from V and 4 bases from J, the junction kept 3 bases outside the gene matches.